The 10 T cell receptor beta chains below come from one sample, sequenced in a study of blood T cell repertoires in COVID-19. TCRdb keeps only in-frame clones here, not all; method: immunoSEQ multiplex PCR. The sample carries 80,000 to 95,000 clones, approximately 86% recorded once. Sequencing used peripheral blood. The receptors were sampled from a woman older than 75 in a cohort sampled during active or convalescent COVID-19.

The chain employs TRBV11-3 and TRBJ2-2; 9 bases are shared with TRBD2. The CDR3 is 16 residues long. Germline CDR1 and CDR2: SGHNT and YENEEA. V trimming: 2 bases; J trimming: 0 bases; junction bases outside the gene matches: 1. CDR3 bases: TGTGCCAGCAGCTTACTAGCGGGAACGAACACCGGGGAGCTGTTTTTT. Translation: CASSLLAGTNTGELFF.

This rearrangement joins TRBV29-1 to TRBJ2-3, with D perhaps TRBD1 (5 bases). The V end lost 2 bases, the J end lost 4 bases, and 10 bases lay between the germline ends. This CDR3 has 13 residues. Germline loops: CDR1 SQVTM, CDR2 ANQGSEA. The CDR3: CSVEKGSADTQYF. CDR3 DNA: TGCAGCGTTGAAAAGGGGTCCGCAGATACGCAGTATTTT.

The CDR3 reads CASSLAGAGGPGDTQYF. The CDR3 bases are TGCGCCAGCAGCTTGGCCGGAGCGGGAGGGCCCGGAGATACGCAGTATTTT. The chain has TRBV5-1 and TRBJ2-3; TRBD2 matches at 10 bases. Per germline, CDR1 SGHRS and CDR2 YFSETQ. Germline trimming cut 0 bases from V and 5 bases from J; bases unmatched to any gene: 9. The CDR3 extends over 17 amino acids. Complete variable domain (other parts from reference TRBV5-1 and TRBJ2-3): KAGVTQTPRYLIKTRGQQVTLSCSPISGHRSVSWYQQTPGQGLQFLFEYFSETQRNKGNFPGRFSGRQFSNSRSEMNVSTLELGDSALYLCASSLAGAGGPGDTQYFGPGTRLTVL.

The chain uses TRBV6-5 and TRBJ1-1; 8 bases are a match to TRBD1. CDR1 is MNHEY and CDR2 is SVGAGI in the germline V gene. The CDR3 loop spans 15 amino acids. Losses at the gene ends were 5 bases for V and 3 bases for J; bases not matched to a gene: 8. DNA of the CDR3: TGTGCCAGCAGTACCGACAGGGGAGGGGACACTGAAGCTTTCTTT. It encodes CASSTDRGGDTEAFF.

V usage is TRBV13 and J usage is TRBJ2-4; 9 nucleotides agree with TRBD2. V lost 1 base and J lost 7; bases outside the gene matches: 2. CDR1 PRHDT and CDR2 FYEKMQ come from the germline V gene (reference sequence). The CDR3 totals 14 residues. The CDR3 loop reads CASSLDTSGNIQYF. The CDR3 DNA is TGTGCCAGCAGCTTAGATACTAGCGGGAACATTCAGTACTTC.

The CDR3 sequence is CASSPSRVSGNTIYF. The CDR3 DNA follows: TGTGCCAGCTCACCGAGCAGGGTCTCTGGAAACACCATATATTTT. This chain joins TRBV18 and TRBJ1-3, with D possibly matching TRBD1 (5 bases). With 3 bases removed from V and 0 bases from J, the gap between germline ends came to 9 bases. The germline V gene encodes CDR1 KGHSH and CDR2 LQKENI. The CDR3 extends over 15 amino acids.

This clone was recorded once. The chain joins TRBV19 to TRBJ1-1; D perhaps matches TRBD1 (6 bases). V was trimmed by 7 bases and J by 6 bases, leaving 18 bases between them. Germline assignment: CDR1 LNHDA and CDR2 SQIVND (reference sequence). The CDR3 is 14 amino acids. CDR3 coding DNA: TGTGCCAGTACCCAAGGGGGAGGGGGATCTGAAGCTTTCTTT. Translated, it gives CASTQGGGGSEAFF.

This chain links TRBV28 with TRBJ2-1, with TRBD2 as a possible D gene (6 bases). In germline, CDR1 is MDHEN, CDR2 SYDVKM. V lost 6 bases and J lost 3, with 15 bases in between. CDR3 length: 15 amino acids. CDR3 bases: TGTGCCAGCAGACTTGCCGGGACTTACTACAATGAGCAGTTCTTC. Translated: CASRLAGTYYNEQFF. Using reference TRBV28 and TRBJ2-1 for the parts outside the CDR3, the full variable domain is DVKVTQSSRYLVKRTGEKVFLECVQDMDHENMFWYRQDPGLGLRLIYFSYDVKMKEKGDIPEGYSVSREKKERFSLILESASTNQTSMYLCASRLAGTYYNEQFFGPGTRLTVL.

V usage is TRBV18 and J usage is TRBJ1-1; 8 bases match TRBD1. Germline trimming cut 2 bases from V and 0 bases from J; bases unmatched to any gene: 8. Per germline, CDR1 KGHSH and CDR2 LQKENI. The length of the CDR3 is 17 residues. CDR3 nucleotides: TGTGCCAGCTCACCATTGGCAGGGGGCTCCCTGAACACTGAAGCTTTCTTT. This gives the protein CASSPLAGGSLNTEAFF.

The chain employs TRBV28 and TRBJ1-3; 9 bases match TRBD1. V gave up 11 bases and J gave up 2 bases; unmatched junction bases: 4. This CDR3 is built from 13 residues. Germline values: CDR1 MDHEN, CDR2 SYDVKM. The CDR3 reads CAGRDRAGNTIYF. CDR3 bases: TGTGCCGGCCGGGACAGGGCTGGAAACACCATATATTTT.